The entry below gives a single T cell receptor beta chain sequence along with its context. Its antigen is still unknown. This record belongs to a study of cytotoxic CD8 clonotypes in ibrutinib-treated CLL. Study results and caveats: Baseline clonality, above age-matched healthy donor levels, tracked circulating CD8+ T-cell counts.

T cells were sequenced at a targeted depth of 1 in 200,000 to 1 in 1 million. Only in-frame clones appear in the TCRdb table, and some are missing; sequencing was by immunoSEQ multiplex PCR. Of about 140,000 clones listed, approximately 75% are singletons. The germline V and J ends were trimmed by 6 bases and 10 bases, with 21 bases remaining between them. The V gene's germline CDR1 is MNHEY and CDR2 SVGAGI. CDR3 length: 14 amino acids. The chain employs TRBV6-5 and TRBJ2-5; D may match TRBD1 or TRBD2 (6 bases each). This sample comprised PBMCs, obtained after 12 months of ibrutinib treatment. This receptor was obtained from a human donor with chronic lymphocytic leukemia. The CDR3 spells CASRPSGGARGQYF. CDR3 DNA: TGTGCCAGCAGGCCCTCCGGGGGAGCCAGGGGCCAGTACTTC.